The entry that follows covers one T cell receptor (beta chain) sequence. The CDR3 consists of 14 residues. Unmatched junction bases numbered 2, after V lost 8 bases and J lost 5 bases. Germline-derived CDR1 and CDR2 are ENHRY and SYGVKD. This record belongs to a study of T cell responses to AZD1222 COVID-19 vaccine. Profiled with immunoSEQ multiplex PCR; TCRdb holds only in-frame clones, not every one. The repertoire holds some 66,000 clones, with roughly 87% as singletons. The sequence derives from an adult in good health. The input for sequencing was peripheral blood, taken on day 0 of AZD1222 vaccination. This chain joins TRBV10-3 and TRBJ2-1; 14 bases match TRBD2. CDR3 sequence reads: CAIGGLAGDNEQFF. CDR3 bases: TGTGCCATCGGGGGACTAGCGGGGGACAATGAGCAGTTCTTC.